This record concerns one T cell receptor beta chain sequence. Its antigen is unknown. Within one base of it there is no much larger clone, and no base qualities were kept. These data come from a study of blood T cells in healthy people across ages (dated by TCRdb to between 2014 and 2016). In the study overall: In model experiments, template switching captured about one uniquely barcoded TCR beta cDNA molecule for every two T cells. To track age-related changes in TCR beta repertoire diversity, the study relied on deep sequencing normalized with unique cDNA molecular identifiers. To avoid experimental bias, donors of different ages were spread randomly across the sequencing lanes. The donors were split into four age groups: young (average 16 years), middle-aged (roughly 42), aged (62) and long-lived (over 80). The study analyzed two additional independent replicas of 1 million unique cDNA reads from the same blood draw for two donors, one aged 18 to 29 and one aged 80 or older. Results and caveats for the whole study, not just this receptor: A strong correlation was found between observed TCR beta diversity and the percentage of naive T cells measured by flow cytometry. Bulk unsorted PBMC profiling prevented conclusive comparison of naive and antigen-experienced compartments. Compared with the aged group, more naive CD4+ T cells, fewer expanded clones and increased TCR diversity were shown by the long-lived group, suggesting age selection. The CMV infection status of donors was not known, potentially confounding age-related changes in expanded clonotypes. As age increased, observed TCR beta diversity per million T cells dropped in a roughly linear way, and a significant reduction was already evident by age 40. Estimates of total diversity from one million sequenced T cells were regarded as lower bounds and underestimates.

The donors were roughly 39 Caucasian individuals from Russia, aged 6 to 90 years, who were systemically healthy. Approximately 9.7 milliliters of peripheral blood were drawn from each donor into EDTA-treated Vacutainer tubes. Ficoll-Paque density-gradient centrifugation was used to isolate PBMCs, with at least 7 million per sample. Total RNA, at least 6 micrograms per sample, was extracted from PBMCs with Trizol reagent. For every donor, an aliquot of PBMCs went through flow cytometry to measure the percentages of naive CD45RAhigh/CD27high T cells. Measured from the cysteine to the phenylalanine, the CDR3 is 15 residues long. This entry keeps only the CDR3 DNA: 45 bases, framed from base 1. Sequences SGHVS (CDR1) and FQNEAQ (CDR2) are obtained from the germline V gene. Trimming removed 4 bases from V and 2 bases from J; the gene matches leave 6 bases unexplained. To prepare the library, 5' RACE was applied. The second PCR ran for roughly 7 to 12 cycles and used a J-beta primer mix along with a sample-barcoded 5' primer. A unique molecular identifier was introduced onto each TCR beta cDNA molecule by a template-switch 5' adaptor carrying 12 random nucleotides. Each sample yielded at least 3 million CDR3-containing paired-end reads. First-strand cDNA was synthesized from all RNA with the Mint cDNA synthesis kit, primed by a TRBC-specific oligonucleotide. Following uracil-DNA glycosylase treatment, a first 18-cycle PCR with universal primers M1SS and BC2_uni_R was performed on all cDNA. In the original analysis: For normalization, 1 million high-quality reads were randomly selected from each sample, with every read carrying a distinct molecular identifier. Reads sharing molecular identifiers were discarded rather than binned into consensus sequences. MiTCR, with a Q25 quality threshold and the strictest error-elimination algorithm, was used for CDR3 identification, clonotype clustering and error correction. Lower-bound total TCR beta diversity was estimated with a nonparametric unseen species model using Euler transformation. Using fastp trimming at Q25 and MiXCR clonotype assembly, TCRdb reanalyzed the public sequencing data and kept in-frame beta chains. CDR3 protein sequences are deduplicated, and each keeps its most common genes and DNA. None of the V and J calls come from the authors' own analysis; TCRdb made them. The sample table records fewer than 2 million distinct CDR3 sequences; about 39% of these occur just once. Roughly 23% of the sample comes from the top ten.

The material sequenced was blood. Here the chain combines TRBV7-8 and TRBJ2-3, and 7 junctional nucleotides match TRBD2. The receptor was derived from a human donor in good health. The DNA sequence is TGTGCCAGCAGCTCACTAGCGCCTATCACAGATACGCAGTATTTT. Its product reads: CASSSLAPITDTQYF. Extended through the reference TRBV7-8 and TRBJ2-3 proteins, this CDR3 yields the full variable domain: GAGVSQSPRYKVAKRGQDVALRCDPISGHVSLFWYQQALGQGPEFLTYFQNEAQLDKSGLPSDRFFAERPEGSVSTLKIQRTQQEDSAVYLCASSSLAPITDTQYFGPGTRLTVL.